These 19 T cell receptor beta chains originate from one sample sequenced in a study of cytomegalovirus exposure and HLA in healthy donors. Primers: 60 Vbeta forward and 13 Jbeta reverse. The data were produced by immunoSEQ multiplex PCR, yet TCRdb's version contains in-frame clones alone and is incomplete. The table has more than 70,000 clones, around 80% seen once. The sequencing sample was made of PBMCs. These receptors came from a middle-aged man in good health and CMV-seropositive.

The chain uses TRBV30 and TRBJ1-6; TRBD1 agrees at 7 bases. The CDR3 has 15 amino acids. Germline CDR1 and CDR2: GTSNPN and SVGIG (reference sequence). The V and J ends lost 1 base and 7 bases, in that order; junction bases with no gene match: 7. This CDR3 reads CAWSAYRGNNSPLHF. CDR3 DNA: TGTGCCTGGAGTGCTTACAGGGGAAACAATTCACCCCTCCACTTT.

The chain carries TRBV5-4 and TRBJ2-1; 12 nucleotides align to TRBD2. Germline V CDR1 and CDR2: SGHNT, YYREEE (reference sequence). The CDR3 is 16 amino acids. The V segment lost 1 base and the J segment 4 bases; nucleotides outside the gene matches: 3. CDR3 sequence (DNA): TGTGCCAGCAGCTTGAGCCTAGCGGGAGGGTACAATGAGCAGTTCTTC. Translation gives CASSLSLAGGYNEQFF.

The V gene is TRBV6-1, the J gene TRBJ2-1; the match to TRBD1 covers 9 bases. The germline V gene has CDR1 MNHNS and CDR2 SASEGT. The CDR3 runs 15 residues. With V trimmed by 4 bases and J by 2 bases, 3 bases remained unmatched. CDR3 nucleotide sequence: TGTGCCAGCAGTGTGCGGGACAGGGCCTACAATGAGCAGTTCTTC. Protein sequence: CASSVRDRAYNEQFF.

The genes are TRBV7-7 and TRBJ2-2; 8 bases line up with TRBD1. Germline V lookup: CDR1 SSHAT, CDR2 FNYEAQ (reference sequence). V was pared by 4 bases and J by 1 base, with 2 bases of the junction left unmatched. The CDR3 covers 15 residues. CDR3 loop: CASSSTGENTGELFF. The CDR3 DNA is TGTGCCAGCAGCTCGACAGGGGAGAACACCGGGGAGCTGTTTTTT.

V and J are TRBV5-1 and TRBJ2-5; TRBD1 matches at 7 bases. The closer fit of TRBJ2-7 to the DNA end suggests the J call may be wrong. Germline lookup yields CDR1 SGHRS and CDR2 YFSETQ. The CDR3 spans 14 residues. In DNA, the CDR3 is TGCGCCAGCAGCTTGGGACAGGGTGCCTACGAGCAGTACTTC. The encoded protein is CASSLGQGAYEQYF.

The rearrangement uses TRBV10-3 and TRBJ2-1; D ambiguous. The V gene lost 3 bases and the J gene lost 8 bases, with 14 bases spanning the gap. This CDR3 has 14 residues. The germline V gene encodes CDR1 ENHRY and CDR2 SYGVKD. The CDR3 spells CAISDVGSPHEQFF. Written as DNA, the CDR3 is TGTGCCATCAGTGATGTTGGTAGTCCCCATGAGCAGTTCTTC.

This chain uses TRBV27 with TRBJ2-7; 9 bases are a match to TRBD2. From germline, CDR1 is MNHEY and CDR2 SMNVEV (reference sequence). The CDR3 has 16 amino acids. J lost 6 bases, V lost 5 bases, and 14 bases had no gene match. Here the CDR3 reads CASSPMTSGGPSEQYF. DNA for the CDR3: TGTGCCAGCAGTCCTATGACTAGCGGAGGACCAAGCGAGCAGTACTTC.

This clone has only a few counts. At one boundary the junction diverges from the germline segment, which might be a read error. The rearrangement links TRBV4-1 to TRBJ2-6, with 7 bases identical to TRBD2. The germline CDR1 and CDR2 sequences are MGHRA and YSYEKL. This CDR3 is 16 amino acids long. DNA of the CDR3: TGCGCCAGCAGCCAACCTAGCGGCTCTGGGGCCAACGGCCTGACTTTC. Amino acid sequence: CASSQPSGSGANGLTF.

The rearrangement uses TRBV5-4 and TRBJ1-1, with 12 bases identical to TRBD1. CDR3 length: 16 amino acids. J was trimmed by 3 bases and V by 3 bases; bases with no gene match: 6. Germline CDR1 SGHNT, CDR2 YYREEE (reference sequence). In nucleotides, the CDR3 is TGTGCCAGCAGCTCTCCGGGACAGGGGGCGGACACTGAAGCTTTCTTT. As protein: CASSSPGQGADTEAFF.

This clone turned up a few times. CDR3 loop: CASSSRLLAGQSYEQYF. Here the CDR3 DNA reads TGTGCCAGCAGCTCGAGACTTCTAGCGGGCCAGTCCTACGAGCAGTACTTC. The chain links TRBV5-4 to TRBJ2-5; 8 bases map to TRBD2. Matching the DNA end better, TRBJ2-7 makes the J call doubtful. The length of the CDR3 is 17 residues. Germline V lookup: CDR1 SGHNT, CDR2 YYREEE (reference sequence).

CDR3 region: CASSALGTSGSTDTQYF. CDR3 nucleotides: TGTGCCAGCAGCGCGCTAGGGACTAGCGGGAGCACAGATACGCAGTATTTT. This chain links TRBV11-2 with TRBJ2-3; TRBD2 aligns across 12 bases. The trim removed 5 bases at V and 0 bases at J, leaving 6 bases unmatched. This CDR3 contains 17 residues. In germline, CDR1 is SGHAT, CDR2 FQNNGV.

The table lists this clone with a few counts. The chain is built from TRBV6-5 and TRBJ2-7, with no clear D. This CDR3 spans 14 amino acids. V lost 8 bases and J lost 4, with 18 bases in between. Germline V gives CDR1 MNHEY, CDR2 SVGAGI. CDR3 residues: CASGPNSLPYEQYF. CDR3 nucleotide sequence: TGTGCCAGCGGCCCAAACAGTCTACCATACGAGCAGTACTTC.

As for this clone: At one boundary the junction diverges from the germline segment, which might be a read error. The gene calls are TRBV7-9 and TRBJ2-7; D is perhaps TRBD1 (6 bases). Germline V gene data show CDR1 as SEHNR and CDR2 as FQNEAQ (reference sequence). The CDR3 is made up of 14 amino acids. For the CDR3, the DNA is TGTTCCAGCAGCTTTTTATGGCGAGAAGGGGGTAAGTACTTC. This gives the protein CSSSFLWREGGKYF.

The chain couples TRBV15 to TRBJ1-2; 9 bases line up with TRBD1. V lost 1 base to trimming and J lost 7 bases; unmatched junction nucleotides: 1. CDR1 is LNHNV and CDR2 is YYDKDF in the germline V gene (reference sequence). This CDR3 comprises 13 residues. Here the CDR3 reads CATSRGQGGGYTF. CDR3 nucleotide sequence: TGTGCCACCAGCAGAGGACAGGGGGGTGGCTACACCTTC.

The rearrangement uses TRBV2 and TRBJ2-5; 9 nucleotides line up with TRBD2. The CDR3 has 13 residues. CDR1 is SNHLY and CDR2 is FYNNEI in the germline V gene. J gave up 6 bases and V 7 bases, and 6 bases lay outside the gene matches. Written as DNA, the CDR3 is TGTGCCAGCAACAGCGGGAGGTGGAAGACCCAGTACTTC. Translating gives CASNSGRWKTQYF.

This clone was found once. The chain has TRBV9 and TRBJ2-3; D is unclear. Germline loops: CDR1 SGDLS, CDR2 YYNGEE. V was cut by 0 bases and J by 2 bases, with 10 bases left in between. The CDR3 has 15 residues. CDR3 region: CASSVGLLFTDTQYF. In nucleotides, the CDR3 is TGTGCCAGCAGCGTAGGACTCTTATTCACAGATACGCAGTATTTT.

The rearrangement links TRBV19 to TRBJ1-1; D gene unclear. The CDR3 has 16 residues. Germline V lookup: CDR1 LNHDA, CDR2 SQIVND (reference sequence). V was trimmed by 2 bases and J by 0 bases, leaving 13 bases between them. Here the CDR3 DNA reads TGTGCCAGTAGTATAATGGTTCCAGTCATGAACACTGAAGCTTTCTTT. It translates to CASSIMVPVMNTEAFF.

The CDR3 region is CATSRDLGWSPSNTEAFF. CDR3 nucleotide sequence: TGTGCCACCAGCAGAGATCTCGGTTGGTCCCCTTCGAACACTGAAGCTTTCTTT. This chain links TRBV15 with TRBJ1-1, with unresolved D. Per the germline V gene, CDR1 is LNHNV and CDR2 is YYDKDF (reference sequence). This CDR3 has 18 residues. V was trimmed by 0 bases and J by 1 base, leaving 18 bases between them. The variable domain in full, completed from reference TRBV15 and TRBJ1-1, reads DAMVIQNPRYQVTQFGKPVTLSCSQTLNHNVMYWYQQKSSQAPKLLFHYYDKDFNNEADTPDNFQSRRPNTSFCFLDIRSPGLGDTAMYLCATSRDLGWSPSNTEAFFGQGTRLTVV.

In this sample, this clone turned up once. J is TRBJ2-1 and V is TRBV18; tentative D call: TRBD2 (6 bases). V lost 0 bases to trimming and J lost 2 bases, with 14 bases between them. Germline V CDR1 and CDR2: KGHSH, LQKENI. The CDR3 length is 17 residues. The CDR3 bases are TGTGCCAGCTCACCACCGCCGGCTAGCGCTGCCTACAATGAGCAGTTCTTC. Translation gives CASSPPPASAAYNEQFF.